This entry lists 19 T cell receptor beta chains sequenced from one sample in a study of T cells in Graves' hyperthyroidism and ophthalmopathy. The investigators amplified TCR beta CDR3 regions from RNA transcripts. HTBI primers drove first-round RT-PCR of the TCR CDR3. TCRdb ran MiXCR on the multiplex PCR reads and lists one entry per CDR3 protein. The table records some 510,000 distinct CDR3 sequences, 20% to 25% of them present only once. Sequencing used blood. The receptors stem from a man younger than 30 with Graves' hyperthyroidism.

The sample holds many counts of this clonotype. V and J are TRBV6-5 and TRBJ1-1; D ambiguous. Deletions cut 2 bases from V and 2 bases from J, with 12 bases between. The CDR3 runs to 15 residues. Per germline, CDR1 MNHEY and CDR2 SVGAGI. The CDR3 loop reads CASSYGSFDNTEAFF. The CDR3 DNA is TGTGCCAGCAGTTACGGTAGTTTCGATAACACTGAAGCTTTCTTT.

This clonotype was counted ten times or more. The CDR3 bases are TGTGCCAGCAGCTTAGGGGCATCGGGGGAGCAGTACTTC. It encodes CASSLGASGEQYF. V usage is TRBV7-9 and J usage is TRBJ2-7; a possible D gene is TRBD2 (5 bases). CDR3 size: 13 residues. The V gene lost 1 base and the J gene lost 7 bases, with 11 bases spanning the gap. Germline CDR1 and CDR2: SEHNR and FQNEAQ (reference sequence).

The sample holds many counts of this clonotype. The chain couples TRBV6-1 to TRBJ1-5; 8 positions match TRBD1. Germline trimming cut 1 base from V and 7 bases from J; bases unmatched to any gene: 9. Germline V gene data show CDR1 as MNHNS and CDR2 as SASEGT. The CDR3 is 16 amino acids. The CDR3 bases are TGTGCCAGCAGTGAAGGGACAGGGTTTTTCAGACAGCCCCAGCATTTT. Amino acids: CASSEGTGFFRQPQHF.

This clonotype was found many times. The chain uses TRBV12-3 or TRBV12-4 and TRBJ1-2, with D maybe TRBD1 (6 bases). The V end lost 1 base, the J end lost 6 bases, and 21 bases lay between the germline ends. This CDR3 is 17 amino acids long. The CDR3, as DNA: TGTGCCAGCAGTTTAGAGGACAGAATCCTCTCAACCCATGGCTACACCTTC. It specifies CASSLEDRILSTHGYTF.

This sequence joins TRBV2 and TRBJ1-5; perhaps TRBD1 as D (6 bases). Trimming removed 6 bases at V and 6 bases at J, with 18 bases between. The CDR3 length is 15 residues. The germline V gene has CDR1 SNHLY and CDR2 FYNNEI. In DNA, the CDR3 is TGTGCCAGCAGACAAGACAGGCGCGGGGGTCAGCCCCAGCATTTT. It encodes CASRQDRRGGQPQHF. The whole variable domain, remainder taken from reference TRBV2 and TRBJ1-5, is EPEVTQTPSHQVTQMGQEVILRCVPISNHLYFYWYRQILGQKVEFLVSFYNNEISEKSEIFDDQFSVERPDGSNFTLKIRSTKLEDSAMYFCASRQDRRGGQPQHFGDGTRLSIL.

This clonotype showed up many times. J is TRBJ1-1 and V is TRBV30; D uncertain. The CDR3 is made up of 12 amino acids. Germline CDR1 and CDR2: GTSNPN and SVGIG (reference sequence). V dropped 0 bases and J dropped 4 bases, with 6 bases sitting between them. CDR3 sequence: CAWSVLGTEAFF. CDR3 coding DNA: TGTGCCTGGAGTGTACTAGGCACTGAAGCTTTCTTT. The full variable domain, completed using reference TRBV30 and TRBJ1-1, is SQTIHQWPATLVQPVGSPLSLECTVEGTSNPNLYWYRQAAGRGLQLLFYSVGIGQISSEVPQNLSASRPQDRQFILSSKKLLLSDSGFYLCAWSVLGTEAFFGQGTRLTVV.

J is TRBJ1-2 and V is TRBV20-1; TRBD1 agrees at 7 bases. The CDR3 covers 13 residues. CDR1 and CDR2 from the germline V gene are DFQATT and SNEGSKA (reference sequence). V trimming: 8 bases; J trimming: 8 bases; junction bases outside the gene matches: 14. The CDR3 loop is CSCRGQSFGGYTF. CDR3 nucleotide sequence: TGCAGTTGCCGGGGACAGTCCTTCGGGGGCTACACCTTC.

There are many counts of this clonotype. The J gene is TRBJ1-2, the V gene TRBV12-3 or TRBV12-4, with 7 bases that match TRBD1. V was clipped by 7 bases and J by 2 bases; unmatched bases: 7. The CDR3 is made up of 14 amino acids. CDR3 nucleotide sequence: TGTGCCAGCACTCTTACAGGGGCGAACTATGGCTACACCTTC. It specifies CASTLTGANYGYTF.

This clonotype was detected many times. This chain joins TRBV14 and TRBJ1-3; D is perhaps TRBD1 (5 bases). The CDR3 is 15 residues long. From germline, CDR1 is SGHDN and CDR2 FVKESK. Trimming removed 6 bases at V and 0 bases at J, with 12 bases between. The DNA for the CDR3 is TGTGCCAGCAGTCGCGACAGTTCCTCTGGAAACACCATATATTTT. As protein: CASSRDSSSGNTIYF.

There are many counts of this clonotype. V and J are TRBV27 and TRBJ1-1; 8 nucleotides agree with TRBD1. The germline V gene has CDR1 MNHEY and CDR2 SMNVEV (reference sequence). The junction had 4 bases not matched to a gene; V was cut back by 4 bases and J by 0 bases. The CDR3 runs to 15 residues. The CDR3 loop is CASSWTGLMNTEAFF. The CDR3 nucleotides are TGTGCCAGCAGTTGGACAGGGTTAATGAACACTGAAGCTTTCTTT.

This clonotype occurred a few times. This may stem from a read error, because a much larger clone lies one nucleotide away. CDR3 nucleotides: TGTGCCAGCAGTTTCACGGGGACGGGTGCTCGGAACATTAAGTACTTC. It encodes CASSFTGTGARNIKYF. The chain carries TRBV12-3 or TRBV12-4 and TRBJ2-4; D could derive from TRBD1 or TRBD2 (5 bases each). The CDR3 contains 16 residues.

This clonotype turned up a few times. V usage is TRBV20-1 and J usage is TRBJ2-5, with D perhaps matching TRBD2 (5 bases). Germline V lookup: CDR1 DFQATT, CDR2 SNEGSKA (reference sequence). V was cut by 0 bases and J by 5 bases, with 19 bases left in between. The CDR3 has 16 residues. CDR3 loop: CSARDLVSPGMETQYF. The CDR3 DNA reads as TGCAGTGCTAGAGATCTAGTATCCCCCGGGATGGAGACCCAGTACTTC.

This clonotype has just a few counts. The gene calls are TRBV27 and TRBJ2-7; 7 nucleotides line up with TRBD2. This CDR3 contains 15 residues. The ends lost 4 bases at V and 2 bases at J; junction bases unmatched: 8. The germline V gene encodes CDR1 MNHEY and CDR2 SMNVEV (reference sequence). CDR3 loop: CASSSRGEETYEQYF. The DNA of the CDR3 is TGTGCCAGCAGTTCCCGGGGGGAGGAGACCTACGAGCAGTACTTC.

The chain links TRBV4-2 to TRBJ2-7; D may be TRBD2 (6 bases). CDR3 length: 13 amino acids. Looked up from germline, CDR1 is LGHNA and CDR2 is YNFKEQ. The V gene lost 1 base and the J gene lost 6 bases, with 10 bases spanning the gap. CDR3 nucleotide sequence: TGTGCCAGCAGCCAAGGGGCTAGCGTCGAGCAGTACTTC. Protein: CASSQGASVEQYF.

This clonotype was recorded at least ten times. CDR3 DNA sequence: TGTGCCAGCAGTGAAGAGGGATACTCCTACGAGCAGTACTTC. Translated: CASSEEGYSYEQYF. The J gene is TRBJ2-7, the V gene TRBV2; no reliable D call. The V end was cut by 1 base, the J end by 0 bases, with 7 bases between. CDR3 length equals 14 residues. In germline, CDR1 is SNHLY, CDR2 FYNNEI. Full variable domain (outside the CDR3, taken from reference TRBV2 and TRBJ2-7): EPEVTQTPSHQVTQMGQEVILRCVPISNHLYFYWYRQILGQKVEFLVSFYNNEISEKSEIFDDQFSVERPDGSNFTLKIRSTKLEDSAMYFCASSEEGYSYEQYFGPGTRLTVT.

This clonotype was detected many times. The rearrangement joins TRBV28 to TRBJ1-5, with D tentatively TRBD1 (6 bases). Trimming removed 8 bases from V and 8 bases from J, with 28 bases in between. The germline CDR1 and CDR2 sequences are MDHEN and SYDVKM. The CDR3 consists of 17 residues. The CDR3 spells CASLTRLEIGQRKPQHF. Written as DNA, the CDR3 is TGTGCCAGCCTTACAAGGCTGGAAATCGGACAGAGAAAGCCCCAGCATTTT.

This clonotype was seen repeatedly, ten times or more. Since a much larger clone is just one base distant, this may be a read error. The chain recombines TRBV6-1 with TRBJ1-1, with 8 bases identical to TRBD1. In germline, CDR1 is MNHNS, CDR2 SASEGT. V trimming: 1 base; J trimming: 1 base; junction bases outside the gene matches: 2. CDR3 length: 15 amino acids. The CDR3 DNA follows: TGTGCCAGCAGTGAAGTGGACAGGGAGAACACTGAAGCTTTCTTT. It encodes CASSEVDRENTEAFF.

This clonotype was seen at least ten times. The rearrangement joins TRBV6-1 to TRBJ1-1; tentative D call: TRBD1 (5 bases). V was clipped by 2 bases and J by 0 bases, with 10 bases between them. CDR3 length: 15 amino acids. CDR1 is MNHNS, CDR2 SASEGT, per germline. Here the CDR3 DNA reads TGTGCCAGCAGTGAACACCAGGGATTGAACACTGAAGCTTTCTTT. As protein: CASSEHQGLNTEAFF.

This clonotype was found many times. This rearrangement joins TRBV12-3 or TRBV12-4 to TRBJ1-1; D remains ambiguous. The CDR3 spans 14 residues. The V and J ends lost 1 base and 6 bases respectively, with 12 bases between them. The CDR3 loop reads CASSLELMRAEAFF. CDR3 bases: TGTGCCAGCAGTTTAGAGCTAATGAGGGCTGAAGCTTTCTTT.